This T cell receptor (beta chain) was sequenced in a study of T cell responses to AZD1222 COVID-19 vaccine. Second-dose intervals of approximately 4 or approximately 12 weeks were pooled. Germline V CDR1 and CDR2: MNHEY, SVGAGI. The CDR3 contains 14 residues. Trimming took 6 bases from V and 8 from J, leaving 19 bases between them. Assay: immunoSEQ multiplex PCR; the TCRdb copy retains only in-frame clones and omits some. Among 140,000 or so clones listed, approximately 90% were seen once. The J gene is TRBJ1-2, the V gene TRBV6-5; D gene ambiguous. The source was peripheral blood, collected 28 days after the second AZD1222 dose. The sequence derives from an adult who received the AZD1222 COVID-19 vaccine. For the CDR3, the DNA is TGTGCCAGCAGCCGTCCGGACTCCAACCGCGGCTACACCTTC. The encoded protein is CASSRPDSNRGYTF.